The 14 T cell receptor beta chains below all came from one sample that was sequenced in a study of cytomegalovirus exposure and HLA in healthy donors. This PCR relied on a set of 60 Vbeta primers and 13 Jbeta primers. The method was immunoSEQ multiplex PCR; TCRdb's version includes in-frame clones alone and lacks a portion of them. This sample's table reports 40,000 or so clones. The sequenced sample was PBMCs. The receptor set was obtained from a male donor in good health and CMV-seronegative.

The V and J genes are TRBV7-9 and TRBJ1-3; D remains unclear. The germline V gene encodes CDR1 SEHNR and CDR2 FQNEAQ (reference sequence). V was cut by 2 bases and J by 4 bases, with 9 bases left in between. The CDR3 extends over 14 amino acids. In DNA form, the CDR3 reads TGTGCCAGCAGCTTAACCGCGGCGGGAAACACCATATATTTT. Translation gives CASSLTAAGNTIYF.

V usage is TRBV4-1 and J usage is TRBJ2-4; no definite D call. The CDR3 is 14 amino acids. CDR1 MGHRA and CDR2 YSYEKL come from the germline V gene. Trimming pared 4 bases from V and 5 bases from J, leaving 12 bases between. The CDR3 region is CASSPLYVENIQYF. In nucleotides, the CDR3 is TGCGCCAGCAGCCCATTATATGTAGAAAACATTCAGTACTTC.

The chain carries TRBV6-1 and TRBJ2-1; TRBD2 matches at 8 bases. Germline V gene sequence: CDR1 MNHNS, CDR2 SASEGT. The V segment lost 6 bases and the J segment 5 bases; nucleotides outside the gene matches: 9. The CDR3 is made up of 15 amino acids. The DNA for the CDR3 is TGTGCCAGCAGACCCGGGGGGGGTGGTGACAATGAGCAGTTCTTC. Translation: CASRPGGGGDNEQFF.

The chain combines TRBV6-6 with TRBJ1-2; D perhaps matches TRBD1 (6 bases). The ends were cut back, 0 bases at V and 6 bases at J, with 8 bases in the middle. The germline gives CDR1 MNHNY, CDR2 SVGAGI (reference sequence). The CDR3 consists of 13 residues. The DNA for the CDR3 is TGTGCCAGCAGTTACTCTTGGACAGATGGCTACACCTTC. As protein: CASSYSWTDGYTF.

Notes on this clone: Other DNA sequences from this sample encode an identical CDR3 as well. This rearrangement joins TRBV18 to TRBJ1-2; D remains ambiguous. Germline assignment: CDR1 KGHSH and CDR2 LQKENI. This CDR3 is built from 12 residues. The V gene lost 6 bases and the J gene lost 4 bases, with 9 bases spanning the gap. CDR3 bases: TGTGCCAGCTCTCCGGAGGGCTATGGCTACACCTTC. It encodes CASSPEGYGYTF.

CDR3 nucleotides: TGTGCCAGCCCGCCGGTACAGGTGGACTATGGCTACACCTTC. Translating it yields CASPPVQVDYGYTF. This chain connects TRBV2 to TRBJ1-2; the D gene is possibly TRBD1 (5 bases). The CDR3 consists of 14 residues. The germline V gene encodes CDR1 SNHLY and CDR2 FYNNEI. V dropped 8 bases and J dropped 3 bases, with 16 bases sitting between them.

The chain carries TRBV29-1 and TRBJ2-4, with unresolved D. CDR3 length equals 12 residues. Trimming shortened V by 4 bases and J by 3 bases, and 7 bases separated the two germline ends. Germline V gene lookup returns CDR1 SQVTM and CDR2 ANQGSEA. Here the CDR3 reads CSVGQDKNIQYF. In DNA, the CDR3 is TGCAGCGTTGGGCAGGACAAAAACATTCAGTACTTC. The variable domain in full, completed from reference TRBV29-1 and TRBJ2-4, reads SAVISQKPSRDICQRGTSLTIQCQVDSQVTMMFWYRQQPGQSLTLIATANQGSEATYESGFVIDKFPISRPNLTFSTLTVSNMSPEDSSIYLCSVGQDKNIQYFGAGTRLSVL.

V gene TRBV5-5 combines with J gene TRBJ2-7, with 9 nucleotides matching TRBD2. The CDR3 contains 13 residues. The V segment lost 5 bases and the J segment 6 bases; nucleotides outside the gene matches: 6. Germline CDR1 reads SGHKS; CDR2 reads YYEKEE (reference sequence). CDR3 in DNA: TGTGCCAGCAGTTTAGCGGGGGAGCGCGAGCAGTACTTC. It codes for CASSLAGEREQYF.

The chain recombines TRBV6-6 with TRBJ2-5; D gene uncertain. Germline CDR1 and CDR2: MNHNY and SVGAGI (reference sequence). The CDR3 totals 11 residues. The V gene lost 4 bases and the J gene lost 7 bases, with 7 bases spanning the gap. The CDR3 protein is CASSFRGTQYF. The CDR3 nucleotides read TGTGCCAGCAGTTTTCGAGGGACCCAGTACTTC.

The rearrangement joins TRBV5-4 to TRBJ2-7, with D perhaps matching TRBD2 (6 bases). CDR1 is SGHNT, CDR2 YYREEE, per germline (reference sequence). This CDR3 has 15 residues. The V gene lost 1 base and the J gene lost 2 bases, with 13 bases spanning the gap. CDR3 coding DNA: TGTGCCAGCAGCTTGAGGGGACTCGGAGCCTACGAGCAGTACTTC. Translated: CASSLRGLGAYEQYF.

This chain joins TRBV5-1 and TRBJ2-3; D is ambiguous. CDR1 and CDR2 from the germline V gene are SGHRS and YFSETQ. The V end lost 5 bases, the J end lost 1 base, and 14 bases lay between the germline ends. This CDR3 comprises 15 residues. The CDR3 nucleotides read TGCGCCAGCAGTGACACCCCTTGGGGCACAGATACGCAGTATTTT. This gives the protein CASSDTPWGTDTQYF.

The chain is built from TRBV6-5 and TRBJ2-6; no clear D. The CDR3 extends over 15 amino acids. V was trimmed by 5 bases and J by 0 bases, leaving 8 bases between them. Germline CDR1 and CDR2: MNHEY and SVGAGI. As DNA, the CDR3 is TGTGCCAGCAGTCCTCTATACTCTGGGGCCAACGTCCTGACTTTC. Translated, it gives CASSPLYSGANVLTF.

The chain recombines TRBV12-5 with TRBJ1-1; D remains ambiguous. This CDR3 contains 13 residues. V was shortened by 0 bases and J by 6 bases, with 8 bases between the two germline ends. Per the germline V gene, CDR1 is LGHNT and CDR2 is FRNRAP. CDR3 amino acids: CASGLVLSAEAFF. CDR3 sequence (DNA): TGTGCTAGTGGTTTGGTACTAAGCGCTGAAGCTTTCTTT. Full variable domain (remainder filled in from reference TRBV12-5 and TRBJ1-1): DARVTQTPRHKVTEMGQEVTMRCQPILGHNTVFWYRQTMMQGLELLAYFRNRAPLDDSGMPKDRFSAEMPDATLATLKIQPSEPRDSAVYFCASGLVLSAEAFFGQGTRLTVV.

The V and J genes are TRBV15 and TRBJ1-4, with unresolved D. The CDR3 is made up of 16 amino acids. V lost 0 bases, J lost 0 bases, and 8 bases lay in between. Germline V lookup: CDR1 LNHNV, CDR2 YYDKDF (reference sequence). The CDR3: CATSRDNGATNEKLFF. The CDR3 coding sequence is TGTGCCACCAGCAGAGACAACGGTGCAACTAATGAAAAACTGTTTTTT.